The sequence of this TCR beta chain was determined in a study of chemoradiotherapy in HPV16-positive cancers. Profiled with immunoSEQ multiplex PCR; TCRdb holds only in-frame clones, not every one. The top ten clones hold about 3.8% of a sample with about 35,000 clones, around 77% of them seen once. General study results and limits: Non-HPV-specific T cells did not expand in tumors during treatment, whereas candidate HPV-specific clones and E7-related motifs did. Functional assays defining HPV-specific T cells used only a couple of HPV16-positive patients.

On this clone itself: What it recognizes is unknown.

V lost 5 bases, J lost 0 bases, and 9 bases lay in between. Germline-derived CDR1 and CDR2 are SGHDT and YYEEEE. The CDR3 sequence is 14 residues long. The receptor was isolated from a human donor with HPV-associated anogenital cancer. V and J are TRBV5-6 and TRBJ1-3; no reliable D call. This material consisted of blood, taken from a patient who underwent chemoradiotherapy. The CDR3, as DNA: TGTGCCAGCAGTTTACCTGACTCTGGAAACACCATATATTTT. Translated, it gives CASSLPDSGNTIYF.